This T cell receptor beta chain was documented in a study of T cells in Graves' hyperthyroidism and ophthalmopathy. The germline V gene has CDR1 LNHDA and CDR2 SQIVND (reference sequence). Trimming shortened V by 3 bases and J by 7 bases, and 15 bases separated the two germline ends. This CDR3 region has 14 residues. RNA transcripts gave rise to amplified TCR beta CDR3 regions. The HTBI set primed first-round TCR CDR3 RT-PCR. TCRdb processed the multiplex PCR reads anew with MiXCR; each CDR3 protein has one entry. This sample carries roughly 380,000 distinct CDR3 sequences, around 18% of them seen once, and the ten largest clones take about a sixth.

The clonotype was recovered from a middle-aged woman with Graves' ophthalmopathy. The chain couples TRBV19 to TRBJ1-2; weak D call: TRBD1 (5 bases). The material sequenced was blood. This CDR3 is CASSIGAGNGGYTF. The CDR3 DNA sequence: TGTGCCAGTAGTATTGGGGCGGGTAACGGTGGCTACACCTTC.